This T cell receptor (beta chain) was identified during a study of Ad26.COV2.S vaccination and SARS-CoV-2 variants. Whole-study findings and limits: Non-spike TCR breadth was similar in vaccine and placebo recipients.

The data were produced by immunoSEQ multiplex PCR, yet TCRdb's version contains in-frame clones alone and is incomplete. In the table there are over 400,000 clones, around 92% of which are singletons. The treatment is: roughly 18 received Ad26.COV2.S at low or high dose, single or two shots; 5 received placebo; per-sample allocation not given. Day 63 after the first vaccine or placebo injection was the time point for sampling. Comments on this clone: Its target is unknown.

The CDR3 runs 17 residues. The germline CDR1 and CDR2 sequences are KGHSH and LQKENI. V dropped 6 bases and J dropped 6; count of bases not matched to a gene: 16. The starting material was peripheral blood, obtained in a trial of Ad26.COV2.S vaccine versus placebo. V is TRBV18 and J is TRBJ2-1, with 8 bases matching TRBD1. The receptor was derived from a person aged 18-65 years who received the Ad26.COV2.S COVID-19 vaccine or a placebo. The CDR3 sequence is CASSPQRRQGALNEQFF. The CDR3 coding sequence is TGTGCCAGCTCGCCCCAACGGAGGCAGGGGGCCCTCAATGAGCAGTTCTTC.